This T cell receptor (beta chain) derives from a study of OX40 agonist ivuxolimab in advanced cancers. Measured with immunoSEQ multiplex PCR; TCRdb has only the in-frame clones, and not every one. The table includes about 70,000 clones, about three quarters detected once. Per the germline V gene, CDR1 is SGHVS and CDR2 is FQNEAQ. The CDR3 extends over 16 amino acids. V lost 1 base and J 5 bases, leaving 14 bases between the germline ends. The chain carries TRBV7-8 and TRBJ2-2, with D possibly TRBD2 on 6 matching bases. The input for sequencing was CD4+ or CD8+ T cells sorted from blood, taken in a trial of the OX40 agonist ivuxolimab. This clonotype was obtained from an adult with an advanced solid tumor such as melanoma, head and neck, liver or kidney cancer. The CDR3 DNA follows: TGTGCCAGCAGCTTAGTTTCCGGGGGAGGAACCGGGGAGCTGTTTTTT. Its translation: CASSLVSGGGTGELFF.